This is a list of T cell receptor beta chains from one sample in a study of vaccination and CD4 T cells after COVID-19. A single record per CDR3 protein comes from TCRdb applying MiXCR to the PCR reads. The data hold about 11,000 distinct CDR3 sequences, with approximately 49% observed a single time. No antigen has been assigned to these receptors. Sequencing was done on a sample of CD4+ T cells from blood, cultured in vitro. These receptors were collected from a human donor who had recovered from COVID-19. Each CDR3 is given with its conserved first and last residue. Each record gives: V gene, J gene, clone size, D gene, CDR3 length, CDR3 DNA, CDR3 protein. The D gene is left open where the match is weak. The size of a clone is reported for some rows only, either as once, few or many, or as a class for expanded clones.

TRBV2	TRBJ1-2	few	-	14	TGTGCCAGCAGTGAATATAGGCAATGGGATGGCTACACCTTC	CASSEYRQWDGYTF
TRBV9	TRBJ1-6	-	TRBD1	15	TGTGCCAGCAGCCTGTTAGACAGGGGCTATTCACCCCTCCACTTT	CASSLLDRGYSPLHF
TRBV30	TRBJ2-3	-	TRBD2	18	TGTGCCTGGAGTCACACACCCTGGACTAGCGGGAGCACAGATACGCAGTATTTT	CAWSHTPWTSGSTDTQYF
TRBV28	TRBJ1-1	-	TRBD1	14	TGTGCCAGCAGACAGGGACAGGAGAACACTGAAGCTTTCTTT	CASRQGQENTEAFF
TRBV19	TRBJ2-5	-	-	15	TGTGCCAGTAGTATGGGGTTCAGGGGCCAAGAGACCCAGTACTTC	CASSMGFRGQETQYF
TRBV24-1	TRBJ2-5	-	TRBD2	17	TGTGCCACCAGTGAAGCGCCGGGACTAGCGGGACGGGAGACCCAGTACTTC	CATSEAPGLAGRETQYF
TRBV7-6	TRBJ2-1	-	TRBD2	14	TGTGCCAGCAGCCCTAGCGGGAGCAGAAGTGAGCAGTTCTTC	CASSPSGSRSEQFF
TRBV15	TRBJ2-3	-	TRBD1	21	TGTGCCACCAGCAGATCTACTCCACCCCCCGGGACAGGGGTTAGAGCAGATACGCAGTATTTT	CATSRSTPPPGTGVRADTQYF
TRBV20-1	TRBJ2-1	-	TRBD2	15	TGCAGTGCAAGAGAGCGGGGTTCGACCCCCAATGAGCAGTTCTTC	CSARERGSTPNEQFF
TRBV20-1	TRBJ2-3	-	TRBD2	15	TGCAGTGCTAGAGATCGAGGGAGGGCCACAGATACGCAGTATTTT	CSARDRGRATDTQYF
TRBV6-5	TRBJ1-5	-	-	14	TGTGCCAGCAGTTACTTGGGAGGAAATCAGCCCCAGCATTTT	CASSYLGGNQPQHF
TRBV5-6	TRBJ2-5	-	TRBD1	14	TGTGCCAGCAGCCCTGGGACAGTCCAAGAGACCCAGTACTTC	CASSPGTVQETQYF
TRBV7-8	TRBJ1-5	-	-	15	TGTGCCAGCAGCTTAGGATCCTCCGGGAATCAGCCCCAGCATTTT	CASSLGSSGNQPQHF
TRBV21-1	TRBJ1-5	few	-	15	TGTGCCAGCAGCTCCTACCACGGCGAGGATCAGCCCCAGCATTTT	CASSSYHGEDQPQHF
TRBV12-3/TRBV12-4	TRBJ1-5	-	-	15	TGTGCCAGCAGTCGGGACACGCCGGTGAGCCAGCCCCAGCATTTT	CASSRDTPVSQPQHF
TRBV6-1	TRBJ2-2	-	-	15	TGTGCCAGCAGTGCGAAGCCCCGCGGCACCGGGGAGCTGTTTTTT	CASSAKPRGTGELFF
TRBV28	TRBJ2-3	few	TRBD2	16	TGTGCCAGCAGGACTAGCGGGAGGACGAACACAGATACGCAGTATTTT	CASRTSGRTNTDTQYF
TRBV7-3	TRBJ2-3	once	TRBD2	13	TGTGCCAGCAGCTTAGGGGGTAGCGGGAGACAGTATTTT	CASSLGGSGRQYF
TRBV19	TRBJ1-5	-	-	14	TGTGCCAGTAGTCTCTGGGTTGTGGGACAGCCCCAGCATTTT	CASSLWVVGQPQHF
TRBV20-1	TRBJ2-4	few	TRBD1	14	TGCAGTGCTGGAAGACAGGGTTGGACGAACATTCAGTACTTC	CSAGRQGWTNIQYF
TRBV7-2	TRBJ2-5	-	-	13	TGTGCCAGCAGCTCCACCTTCCCGGCTCCCCAGTACTTC	CASSSTFPAPQYF
TRBV21-1	TRBJ2-7	few	-	17	TGTGCCAGCAGCAAAGAAAGGGTCGGGGGTTGCTCCTACGAGCAGTACTTC	CASSKERVGGCSYEQYF
TRBV19	TRBJ2-2	-	TRBD1	13	TGTGCCAGTAGTAAAGGGGGCATTCCGTCCCTGTTTTTT	CASSKGGIPSLFF
TRBV7-9	TRBJ2-7	few	-	11	TGTGCCAGCAGCACCAGCTACGAGCAGTACTTC	CASSTSYEQYF
TRBV7-3	TRBJ2-1	-	TRBD2	16	TGTGCCAGCAGCTTAAATTCCGGGACTAGCCTCAATGAGCAGTTCTTC	CASSLNSGTSLNEQFF
TRBV20-1	TRBJ2-3	few	TRBD2	16	TGCAGTGCTAGGGCCGTGCGCGGGAGGGGGTCAGATACGCAGTATTTT	CSARAVRGRGSDTQYF
TRBV6-2/TRBV6-3	TRBJ2-5	-	-	15	TGTGCCAGCAGCAAGATCCGGGAGTTTAAAGAGACCCAGTACTTC	CASSKIREFKETQYF
TRBV30	TRBJ2-5	-	TRBD2	16	TGTGCCTGGAGTTGGGCCCGGACTAGCGGAAGTGGGACCCAGTACTTC	CAWSWARTSGSGTQYF
TRBV10-3	TRBJ1-1	-	-	12	TGTGCCGCCGGGGGCCAGGACACTGAAGCTTTCTTT	CAAGGQDTEAFF
TRBV20-1	TRBJ1-4	-	TRBD1	13	TGCAGTGCTAATCCACAGGGGAATGAAAAACTGTTTTTT	CSANPQGNEKLFF
TRBV11-1	TRBJ2-5	few	TRBD2	13	TGTGCCAGCAGCCCGGGGGGACGAGAGACCCAGTACTTC	CASSPGGRETQYF
TRBV7-9	TRBJ1-6	few	TRBD1	13	TGTGCCAGCACGAGACAGGGGGGTTCACCCCTCCACTTT	CASTRQGGSPLHF
TRBV28	TRBJ2-3	-	-	14	TGTGCCAGCTTGGGGCTAGCGTGGCCAGATACGCAGTATTTT	CASLGLAWPDTQYF
TRBV2	TRBJ2-7	-	-	13	TGTGCCAGCAGTGAAGAGAGTTTGGACGAGCAGTACTTC	CASSEESLDEQYF
TRBV2	TRBJ1-1	-	-	14	TGTGCCAGCAGTGAAGCGCTTGTGAGGGGGACGGCTTTCTTT	CASSEALVRGTAFF
TRBV7-9	TRBJ1-6	few	TRBD1	15	TGTGCCAGCAGCCCCCTACAGGGGAATAATTCACCCCTCCACTTT	CASSPLQGNNSPLHF
TRBV6-1	TRBJ1-1	-	TRBD1	17	TGTGCCAGCAGTGAGGGACAGGGGGCACCCATGAACACTGAAGCTTTCTTT	CASSEGQGAPMNTEAFF
TRBV20-1	TRBJ2-3	few	-	11	TGCAGTGTAGGTGGGCGAGATACGCAGTATTTT	CSVGGRDTQYF
TRBV4-1	TRBJ1-6	-	-	19	TGCGCCAGCAGCCAACGACGGAGGGACCCAGGGGATTTAAATTCACCCCTCCACTTT	CASSQRRRDPGDLNSPLHF
TRBV2	TRBJ2-5	-	-	13	TGTGCCAGCAGTGGACAGGACCGAGAGACCCAGTACTTC	CASSGQDRETQYF
TRBV7-9	TRBJ2-3	-	-	15	TGTGCCAGCAGCACCCGAACAGGGTCGCGAGATACGCAGTATTTT	CASSTRTGSRDTQYF
TRBV15	TRBJ1-1	few	-	16	TGTGCCACCAGCAGAGATCCTCACAGCAGAGACACTGAAGCTTTCTTT	CATSRDPHSRDTEAFF
TRBV5-1	TRBJ2-7	-	-	14	TGCGCCAGCAGCCTAGCCGGGACACCCTACGAGCAGTACTTC	CASSLAGTPYEQYF
TRBV6-1	TRBJ2-5	-	-	14	TGTGCCAGCAGTGAAACCATCCCCGGGGAGACCCAGTACTTC	CASSETIPGETQYF
TRBV25-1	TRBJ2-5	-	-	16	TGTGCCAGCAGTGAAAGGGCTCCGGGCCCGGTGGAGACCCAGTACTTC	CASSERAPGPVETQYF
TRBV7-2	TRBJ2-2	-	-	13	TGTGCCAGCAGCTCGGAGCGACTCGGGGAGCTGTTTTTT	CASSSERLGELFF
TRBV24-1	TRBJ2-1	few	-	15	TGTGCCACCAGTGATGAGCTCAGGGAAAGGAATGAGCAGTTCTTC	CATSDELRERNEQFF
TRBV20-1	TRBJ2-7	few	TRBD2	13	TGCAGTGCGAGGACTAGCGGGGAGTACGAGCAGTACTTC	CSARTSGEYEQYF
TRBV7-2	TRBJ2-5	-	TRBD2	14	TGTGCCAGCAGCCCCCGGACTAGCGGAGAGACCCAGTACTTC	CASSPRTSGETQYF